This TCR beta chain derives from a study of T cells after yellow fever vaccination. Ten or more counts support this clonotype. What it recognizes is unknown. Study observations and caveats: Among all clonotypes, a small share was observed in both CD4 and CD8 compartments.

V lost 0 bases and J lost 4; bases outside the gene matches: 7. The CDR3 length is 18 residues. The TCR cDNA carried a universal primer site and UMIs from 5'RACE template switching. TCRdb passed the 5' RACE reads through MiXCR, listing each CDR3 protein once. The table has approximately 140,000 distinct CDR3 sequences, approximately 7.7% seen once. The V and J genes are TRBV23-1 and TRBJ2-5, with 14 bases fitting TRBD2. TRBV23-1 counts as an open reading frame of uncertain function. The input for sequencing was CD4+ T cells sorted from PBMCs, taken 5 days after the yellow fever booster vaccination. The TCR originated in a man aged 25 to 40 who received the YFV17D yellow fever vaccine. The CDR3 region has the DNA TGCGCCAGCAGTCAATCGGTCGGACTAGCGGGAGGTGGAGAGACCCAGTACTTC. Translated, it gives CASSQSVGLAGGGETQYF.